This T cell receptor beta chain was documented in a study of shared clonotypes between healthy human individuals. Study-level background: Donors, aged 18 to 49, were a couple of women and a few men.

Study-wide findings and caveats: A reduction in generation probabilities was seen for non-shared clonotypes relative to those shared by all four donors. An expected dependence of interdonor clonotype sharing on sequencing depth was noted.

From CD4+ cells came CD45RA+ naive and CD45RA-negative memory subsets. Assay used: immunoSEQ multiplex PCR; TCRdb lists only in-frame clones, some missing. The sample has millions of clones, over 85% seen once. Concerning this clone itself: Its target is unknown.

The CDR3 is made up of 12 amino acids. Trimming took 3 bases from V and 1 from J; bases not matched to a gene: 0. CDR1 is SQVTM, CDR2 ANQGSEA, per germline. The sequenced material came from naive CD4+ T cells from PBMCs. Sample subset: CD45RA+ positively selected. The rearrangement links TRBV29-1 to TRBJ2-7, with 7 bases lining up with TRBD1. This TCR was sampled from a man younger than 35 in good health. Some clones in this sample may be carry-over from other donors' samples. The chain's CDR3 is CSVEGQSYEQYF. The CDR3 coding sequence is TGCAGCGTTGAGGGACAGTCCTACGAGCAGTACTTC.